The 3 T cell receptor beta chains in this list originate from one sample, sequenced in a study of T cells in Graves' hyperthyroidism and ophthalmopathy (dated by TCRdb to about 2019). Libraries were built with multiplex PCR. Sequencing relied on an Illumina HiSeq 2000. Amplification of TCR beta CDR3 regions was carried out from RNA transcripts. For the first round of RT-PCR on the TCR CDR3, the HTBI primer set was used together with the Qiagen OneStep RT-PCR kit. TCRdb's own reprocessing of the public reads used fastp at Q25 and MiXCR and kept productive beta chains. Entries are consolidated by CDR3 protein sequence, retaining the most common genes and DNA. The sample yields tens of thousands of distinct CDR3 sequences; approximately 49% were counted once. The top ten constitute roughly 32% of the sample. The specimen sequenced was peripheral blood or thyroid tissue (not recorded which). Receptors were obtained from a woman in her forties or fifties with Graves' hyperthyroidism.

This clonotype was counted many times. This rearrangement joins TRBV7-3 to TRBJ2-2; D not certain. Germline CDR1 reads SGHTA; CDR2 reads FQGTGA. This CDR3 spans 13 amino acids. V lost 2 bases and J lost 4, with 5 bases in between. In DNA, the CDR3 is TGTGCCAGCAGCTTACGAGTCACCGGGGAGCTGTTTTTT. The encoded protein is CASSLRVTGELFF.

This chain connects TRBV6-1 to TRBJ2-5; D is possibly TRBD2 (6 bases). V was cut by 5 bases and J by 4 bases, with 14 bases left in between. In germline, CDR1 is MNHNS, CDR2 SASEGT. This CDR3 region has 14 residues. CDR3 DNA sequence: TGTGCCAGCAGTTACCCCTCGGAGGGAGAGACCCAGTACTTC. Translated: CASSYPSEGETQYF.

In this sample, this clonotype turned up many times. The chain links TRBV20-1 to TRBJ2-7; D is possibly TRBD2 (6 bases). With 5 bases removed from V and 1 base from J, the gap between germline ends came to 12 bases. Germline values: CDR1 DFQATT, CDR2 SNEGSKA (reference sequence). The CDR3 consists of 13 residues. The DNA of the CDR3 is TGCAGTGCTCCTGCTGCGGGGTCCTACGAGCAGTACTTC. Protein sequence: CSAPAAGSYEQYF.